This T cell receptor (beta chain) was documented in a study of shared clonotypes between healthy human individuals. On the study more broadly: CD4 naive cells filled three plates per donor, CD4 memory three, CD8 naive two and CD8 memory one.

The V gene's germline CDR1 is SGHNT and CDR2 YENEEA. V gave up 4 bases and J gave up 1 base; unmatched junction bases: 5. The CDR3 extends over 16 amino acids. TCRdb's table, derived via immunoSEQ multiplex PCR, lists solely in-frame clones and lacks some. The sample lists 1,100,000 or so clones, 75% to 80% occurring once. J is TRBJ2-3 and V is TRBV11-3; 10 nucleotides line up with TRBD2. The sequence was collected from a man aged 18 to 35 in good health. Some clones in this sample may be carry-over from other donors' samples. Sequencing used memory CD4+ T cells from PBMCs. The subset: CD45RA-negative fraction. CDR3 DNA: TGTGCCAGCAGCTCTAGCGGGGGAGGGGGCACAGATACGCAGTATTTT. Its translation: CASSSSGGGGTDTQYF.